This record concerns one T cell receptor (beta chain) sequence. Its matching antigen is unknown. Sequenced by immunoSEQ multiplex PCR; TCRdb stores in-frame clones only, minus some. The sample includes roughly 400 clones, roughly 87% of them seen just once. This entry belongs to a study of primary melanoma T cells and metastatic recurrence. There are 15 residues in the CDR3. Losses at the gene ends were 3 bases for V and 2 bases for J; bases not matched to a gene: 4. Germline assignment: CDR1 SGHRS and CDR2 YFSETQ. Study-wide points: Progression-free survival prediction reportedly improved most when T-cell fraction, rather than another histopathological variable, joined tumor thickness.

This chain uses TRBV5-1 with TRBJ2-2; 7 bases align to TRBD1. The source material was melanoma tumor tissue. This receptor was identified in a human donor with melanoma. Here the CDR3 reads CASSWGQTNTGELFF. For the CDR3, the DNA is TGCGCCAGCAGCTGGGGACAGACTAACACCGGGGAGCTGTTTTTT.